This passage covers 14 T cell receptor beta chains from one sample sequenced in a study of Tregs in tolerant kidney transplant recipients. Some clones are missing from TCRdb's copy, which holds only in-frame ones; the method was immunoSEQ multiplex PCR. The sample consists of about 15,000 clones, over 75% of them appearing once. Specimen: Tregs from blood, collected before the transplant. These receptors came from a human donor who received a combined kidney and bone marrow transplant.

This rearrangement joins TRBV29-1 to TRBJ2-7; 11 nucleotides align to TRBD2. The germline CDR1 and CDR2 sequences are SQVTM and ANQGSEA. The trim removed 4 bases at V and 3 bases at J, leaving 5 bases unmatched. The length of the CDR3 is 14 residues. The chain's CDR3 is CSVGGTSGLYEQYF. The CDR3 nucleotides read TGCAGCGTTGGGGGGACTAGCGGTCTCTACGAGCAGTACTTC.

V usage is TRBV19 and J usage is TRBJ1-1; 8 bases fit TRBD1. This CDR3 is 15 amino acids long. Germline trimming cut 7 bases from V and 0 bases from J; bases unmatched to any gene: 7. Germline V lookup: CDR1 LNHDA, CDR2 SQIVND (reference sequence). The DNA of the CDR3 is TGTGCCAGTACGAGACAGGGGCGGCTGAACACTGAAGCTTTCTTT. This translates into CASTRQGRLNTEAFF.

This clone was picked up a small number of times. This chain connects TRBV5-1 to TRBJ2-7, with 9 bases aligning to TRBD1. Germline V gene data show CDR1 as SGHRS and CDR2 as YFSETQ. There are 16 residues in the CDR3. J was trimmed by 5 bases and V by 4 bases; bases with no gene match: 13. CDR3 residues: CASSPNRDRAINEQYF. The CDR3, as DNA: TGCGCCAGCAGCCCCAACCGGGACAGGGCGATCAACGAGCAGTACTTC.

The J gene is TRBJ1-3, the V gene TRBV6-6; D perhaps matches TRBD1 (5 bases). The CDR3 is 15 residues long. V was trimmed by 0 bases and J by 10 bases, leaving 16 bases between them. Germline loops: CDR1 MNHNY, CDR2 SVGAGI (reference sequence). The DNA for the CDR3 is TGTGCCAGCAGTTACTCGAAAGGGGCCCAGAAGACCATATATTTT. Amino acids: CASSYSKGAQKTIYF.

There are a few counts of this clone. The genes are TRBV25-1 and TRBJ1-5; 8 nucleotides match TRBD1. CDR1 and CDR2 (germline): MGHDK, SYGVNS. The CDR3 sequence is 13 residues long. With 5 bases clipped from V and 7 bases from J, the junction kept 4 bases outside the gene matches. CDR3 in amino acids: CASSPGGGQPQHF. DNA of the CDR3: TGTGCCAGCAGTCCAGGGGGCGGACAGCCCCAGCATTTT.

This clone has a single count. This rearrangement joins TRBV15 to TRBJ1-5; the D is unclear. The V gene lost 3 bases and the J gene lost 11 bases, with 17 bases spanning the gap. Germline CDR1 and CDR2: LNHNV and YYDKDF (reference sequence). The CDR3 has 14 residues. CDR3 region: CATSRAPGGRAQHF. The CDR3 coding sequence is TGTGCCACCAGCAGGGCCCCGGGAGGCCGGGCCCAGCATTTT.

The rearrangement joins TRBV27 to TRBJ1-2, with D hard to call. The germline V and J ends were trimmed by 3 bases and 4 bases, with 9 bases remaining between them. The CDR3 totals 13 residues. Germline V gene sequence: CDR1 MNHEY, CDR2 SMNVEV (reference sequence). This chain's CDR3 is CASSFGPSYGYTF. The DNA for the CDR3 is TGTGCCAGCAGTTTCGGTCCAAGCTATGGCTACACCTTC.

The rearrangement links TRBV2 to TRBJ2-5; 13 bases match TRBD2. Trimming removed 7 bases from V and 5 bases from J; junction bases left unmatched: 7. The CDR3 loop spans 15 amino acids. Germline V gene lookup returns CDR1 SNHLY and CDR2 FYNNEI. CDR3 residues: CASIPTSGGLETQYF. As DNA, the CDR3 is TGTGCCAGCATCCCGACTAGCGGGGGGCTGGAGACCCAGTACTTC.

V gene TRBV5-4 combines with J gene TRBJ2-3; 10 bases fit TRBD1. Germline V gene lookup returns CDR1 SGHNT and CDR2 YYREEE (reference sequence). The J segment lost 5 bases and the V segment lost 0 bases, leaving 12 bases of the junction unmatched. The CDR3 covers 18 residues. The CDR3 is CASSLALTSWDRGDTQYF. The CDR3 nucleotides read TGTGCCAGCAGCTTGGCCCTAACTTCCTGGGACAGGGGAGATACGCAGTATTTT.

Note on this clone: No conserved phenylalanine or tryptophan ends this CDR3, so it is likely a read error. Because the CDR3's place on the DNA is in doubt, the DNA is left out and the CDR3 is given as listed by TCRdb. CDR3 residues: CASSYPAS. The chain links TRBV6-5 to TRBJ2-7; the table's TRBD2 call for D was not verified on the DNA. With termini counted, the CDR3 has 8 amino acids. Germline V CDR1 and CDR2: MNHEY, SVGAGI.

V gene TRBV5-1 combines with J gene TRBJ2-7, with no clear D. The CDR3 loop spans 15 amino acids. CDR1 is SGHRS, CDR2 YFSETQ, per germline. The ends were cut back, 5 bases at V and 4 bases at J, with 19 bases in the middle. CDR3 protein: CASRDMPGVEYEQYF. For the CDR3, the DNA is TGCGCCAGCAGAGACATGCCTGGCGTCGAGTACGAGCAGTACTTC.

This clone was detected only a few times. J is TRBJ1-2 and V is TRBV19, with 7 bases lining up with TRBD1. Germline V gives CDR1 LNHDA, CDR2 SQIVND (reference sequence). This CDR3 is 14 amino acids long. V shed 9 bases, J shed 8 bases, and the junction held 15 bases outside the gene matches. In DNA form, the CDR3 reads TGTGCCAGCAACCGGGACAGCAACGTGGGGGGCTACACCTTC. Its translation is CASNRDSNVGGYTF.

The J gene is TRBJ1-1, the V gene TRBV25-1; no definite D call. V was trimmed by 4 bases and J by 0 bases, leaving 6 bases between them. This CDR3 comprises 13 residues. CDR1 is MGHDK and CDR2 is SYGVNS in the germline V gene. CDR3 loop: CASSAKMNTEAFF. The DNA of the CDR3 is TGTGCCAGCAGTGCCAAAATGAACACTGAAGCTTTCTTT.

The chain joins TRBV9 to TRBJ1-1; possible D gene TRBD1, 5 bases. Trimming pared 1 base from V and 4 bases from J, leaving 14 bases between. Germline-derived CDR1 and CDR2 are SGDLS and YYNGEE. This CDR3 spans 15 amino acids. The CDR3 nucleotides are TGTGCCAGCAGCGTATTTGGGGGGGGTATCACTGAAGCTTTCTTT. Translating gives CASSVFGGGITEAFF.